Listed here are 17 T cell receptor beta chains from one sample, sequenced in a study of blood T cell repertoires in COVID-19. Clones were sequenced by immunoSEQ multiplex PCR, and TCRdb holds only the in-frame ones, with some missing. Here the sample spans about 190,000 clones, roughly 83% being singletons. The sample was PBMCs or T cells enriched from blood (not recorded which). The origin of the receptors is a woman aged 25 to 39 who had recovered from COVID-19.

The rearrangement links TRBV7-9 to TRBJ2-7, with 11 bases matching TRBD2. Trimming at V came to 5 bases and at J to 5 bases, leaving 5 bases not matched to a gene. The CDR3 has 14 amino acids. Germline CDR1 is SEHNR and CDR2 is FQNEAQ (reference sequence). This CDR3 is CASSMTSGNNEQYF. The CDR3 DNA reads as TGTGCCAGCAGCATGACTAGCGGGAACAACGAGCAGTACTTC.

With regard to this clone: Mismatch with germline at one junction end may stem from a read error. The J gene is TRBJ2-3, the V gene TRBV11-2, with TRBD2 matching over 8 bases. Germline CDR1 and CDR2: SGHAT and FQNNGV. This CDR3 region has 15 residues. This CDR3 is CASSAAWTSRDTQYF. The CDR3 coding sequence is TGTGCCAGCAGCGCCGCTTGGACTAGCAGAGATACGCAGTATTTT.

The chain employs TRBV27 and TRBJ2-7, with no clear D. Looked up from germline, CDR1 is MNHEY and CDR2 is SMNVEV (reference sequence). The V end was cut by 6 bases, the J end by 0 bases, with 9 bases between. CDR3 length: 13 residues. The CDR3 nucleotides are TGTGCCAGCAGGAAAACGAGCTCCTACGAGCAGTACTTC. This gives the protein CASRKTSSYEQYF.

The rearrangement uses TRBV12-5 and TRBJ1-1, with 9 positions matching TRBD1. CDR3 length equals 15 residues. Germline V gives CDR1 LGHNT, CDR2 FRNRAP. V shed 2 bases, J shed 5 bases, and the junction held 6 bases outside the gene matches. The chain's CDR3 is CASGLSRTGVTEAFF. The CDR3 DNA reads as TGTGCTAGTGGTTTGTCCCGGACAGGGGTGACTGAAGCTTTCTTT.

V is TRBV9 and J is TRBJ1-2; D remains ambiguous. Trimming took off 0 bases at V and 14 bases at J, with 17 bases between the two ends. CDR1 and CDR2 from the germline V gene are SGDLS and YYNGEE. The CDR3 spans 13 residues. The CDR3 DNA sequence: TGTGCCAGCAGCGTAGTGGCCAAACCCCCGGAGACCTTC. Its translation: CASSVVAKPPETF.

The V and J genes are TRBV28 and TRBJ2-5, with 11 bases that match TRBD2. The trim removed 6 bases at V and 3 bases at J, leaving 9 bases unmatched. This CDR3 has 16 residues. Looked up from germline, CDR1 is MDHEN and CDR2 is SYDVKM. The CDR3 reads CASSDLAGGREETQYF. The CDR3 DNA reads TGTGCCAGCAGCGACCTAGCGGGAGGTAGGGAAGAGACCCAGTACTTC.

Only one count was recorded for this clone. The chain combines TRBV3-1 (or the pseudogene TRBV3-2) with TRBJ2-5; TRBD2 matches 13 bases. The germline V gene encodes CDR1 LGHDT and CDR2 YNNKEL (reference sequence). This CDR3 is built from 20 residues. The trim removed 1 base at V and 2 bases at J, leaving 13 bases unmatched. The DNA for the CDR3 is TGTGCCAGCAGCCAAGGACTAGCGGGAGGAGGACGTTCGGGGCAAGAGACCCAGTACTTC. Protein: CASSQGLAGGGRSGQETQYF.

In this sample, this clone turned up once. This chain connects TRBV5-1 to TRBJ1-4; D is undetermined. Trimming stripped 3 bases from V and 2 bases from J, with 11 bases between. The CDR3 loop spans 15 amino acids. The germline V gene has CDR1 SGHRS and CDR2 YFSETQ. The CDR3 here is CASSYTLGTNEKLFF. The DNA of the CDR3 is TGCGCCAGCAGCTACACGTTGGGCACTAATGAAAAACTGTTTTTT.

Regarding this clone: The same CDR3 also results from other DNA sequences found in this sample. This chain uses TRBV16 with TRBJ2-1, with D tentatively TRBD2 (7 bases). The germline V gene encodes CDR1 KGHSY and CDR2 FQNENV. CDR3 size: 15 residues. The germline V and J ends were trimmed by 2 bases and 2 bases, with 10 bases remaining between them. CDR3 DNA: TGTGCCAGCAGCCAAGGGGGGGGCCCCTACAATGAGCAGTTCTTC. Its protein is CASSQGGGPYNEQFF.

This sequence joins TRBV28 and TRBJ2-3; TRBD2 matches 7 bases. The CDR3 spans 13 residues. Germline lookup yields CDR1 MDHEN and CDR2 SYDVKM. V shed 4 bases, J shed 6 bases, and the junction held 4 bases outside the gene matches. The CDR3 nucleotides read TGTGCCAGCAGTTGGGGGAGGGCCGATACGCAGTATTTT. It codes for CASSWGRADTQYF.

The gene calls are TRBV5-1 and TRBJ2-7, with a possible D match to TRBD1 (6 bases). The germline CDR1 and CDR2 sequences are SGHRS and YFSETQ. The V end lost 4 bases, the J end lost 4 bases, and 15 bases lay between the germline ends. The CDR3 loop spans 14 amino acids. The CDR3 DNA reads TGCGCCAGCAGCCCGCTAAGCAGGGGTTACGAGCAGTACTTC. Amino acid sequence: CASSPLSRGYEQYF.

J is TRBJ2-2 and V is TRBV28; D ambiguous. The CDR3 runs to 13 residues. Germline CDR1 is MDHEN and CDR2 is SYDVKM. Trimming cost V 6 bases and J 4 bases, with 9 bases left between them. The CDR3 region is CASSPRVTGELFF. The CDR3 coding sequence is TGTGCCAGCAGCCCGAGAGTCACCGGGGAGCTGTTTTTT. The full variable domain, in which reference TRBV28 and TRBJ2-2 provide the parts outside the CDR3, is DVKVTQSSRYLVKRTGEKVFLECVQDMDHENMFWYRQDPGLGLRLIYFSYDVKMKEKGDIPEGYSVSREKKERFSLILESASTNQTSMYLCASSPRVTGELFFGEGSRLTVL.

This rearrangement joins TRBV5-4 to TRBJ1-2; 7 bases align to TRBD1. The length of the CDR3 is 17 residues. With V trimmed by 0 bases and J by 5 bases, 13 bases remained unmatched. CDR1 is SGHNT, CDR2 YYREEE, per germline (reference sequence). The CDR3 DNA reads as TGTGCCAGCAGCTTGGAGACCGGGACAGCCACTAGGTATGGCTACACCTTC. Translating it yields CASSLETGTATRYGYTF. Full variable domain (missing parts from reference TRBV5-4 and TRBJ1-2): ETGVTQSPTHLIKTRGQQVTLRCSSQSGHNTVSWYQQALGQGPQFIFQYYREEENGRGNFPPRFSGLQFPNYSSELNVNALELDDSALYLCASSLETGTATRYGYTFGSGTRLTVV.

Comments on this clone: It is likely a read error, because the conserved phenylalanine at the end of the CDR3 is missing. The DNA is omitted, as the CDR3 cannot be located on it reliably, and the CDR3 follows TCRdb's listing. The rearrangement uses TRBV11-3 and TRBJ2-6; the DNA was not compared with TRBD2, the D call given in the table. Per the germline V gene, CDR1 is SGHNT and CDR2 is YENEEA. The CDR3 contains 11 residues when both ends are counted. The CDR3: CASSSRAASGR.

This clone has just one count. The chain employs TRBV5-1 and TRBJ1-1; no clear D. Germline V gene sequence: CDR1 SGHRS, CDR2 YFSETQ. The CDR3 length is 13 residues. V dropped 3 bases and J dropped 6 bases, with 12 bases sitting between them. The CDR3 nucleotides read TGCGCCAGCAGCTCATGGGAGACGCCTGAAGCTTTCTTT. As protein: CASSSWETPEAFF.

This CDR3 is CSSSRGGYGYTF. The CDR3 DNA follows: TGCAGCTCCTCACGGGGGGGGTACGGCTACACCTTC. This chain uses TRBV29-1 with TRBJ1-2; tentative D call: TRBD1 (5 bases). V lost 8 bases and J 8 bases, leaving 18 bases between the germline ends. The CDR3 sequence is 12 residues long. Germline-derived CDR1 and CDR2 are SQVTM and ANQGSEA.

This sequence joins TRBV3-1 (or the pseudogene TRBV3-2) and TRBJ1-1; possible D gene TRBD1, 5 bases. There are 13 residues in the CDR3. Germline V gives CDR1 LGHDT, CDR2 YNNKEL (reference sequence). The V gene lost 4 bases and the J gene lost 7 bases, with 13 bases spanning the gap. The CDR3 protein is CASSLAGMGEAFF. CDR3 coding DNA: TGTGCCAGCAGCCTCGCAGGGATGGGTGAAGCTTTCTTT.